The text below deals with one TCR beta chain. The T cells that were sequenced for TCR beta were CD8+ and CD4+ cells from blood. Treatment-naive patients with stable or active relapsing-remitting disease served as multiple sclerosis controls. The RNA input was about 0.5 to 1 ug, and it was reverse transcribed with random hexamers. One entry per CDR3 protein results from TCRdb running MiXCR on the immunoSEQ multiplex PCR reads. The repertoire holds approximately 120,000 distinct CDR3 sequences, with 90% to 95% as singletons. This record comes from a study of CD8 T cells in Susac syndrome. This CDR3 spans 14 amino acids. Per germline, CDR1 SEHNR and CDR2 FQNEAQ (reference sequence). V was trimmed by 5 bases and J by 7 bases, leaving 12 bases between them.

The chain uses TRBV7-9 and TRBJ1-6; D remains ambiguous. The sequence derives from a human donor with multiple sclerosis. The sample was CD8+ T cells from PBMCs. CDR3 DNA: TGTGCCAGCAGCCAGACAAGCGGCAATTCACCCCTCCACTTT. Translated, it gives CASSQTSGNSPLHF.